This T cell receptor beta chain originates from a study of blood T cell repertoires in COVID-19. Study-level information: Sources were T cells, B-cell-depleted T cells, or PBMCs; the material itself was cDNA or gDNA.

This clone was seen many times. Assay: immunoSEQ multiplex PCR; the TCRdb copy retains only in-frame clones and omits some. The table shows 300,000 to 400,000 clones, with approximately 85% occurring only once. The CDR3 is 13 residues long. V was clipped by 5 bases and J by 10 bases; unmatched bases: 6. Germline values: CDR1 SGHVS, CDR2 FQNEAQ. The clonotype originates from a human donor in a cohort sampled during active COVID-19. The sequencing input was peripheral blood. This chain connects TRBV7-8 to TRBJ2-1, with 9 bases lining up with TRBD1. The CDR3 spells CASSADRGREQFF. CDR3 bases: TGTGCCAGCAGCGCGGACAGGGGAAGGGAGCAGTTCTTC.